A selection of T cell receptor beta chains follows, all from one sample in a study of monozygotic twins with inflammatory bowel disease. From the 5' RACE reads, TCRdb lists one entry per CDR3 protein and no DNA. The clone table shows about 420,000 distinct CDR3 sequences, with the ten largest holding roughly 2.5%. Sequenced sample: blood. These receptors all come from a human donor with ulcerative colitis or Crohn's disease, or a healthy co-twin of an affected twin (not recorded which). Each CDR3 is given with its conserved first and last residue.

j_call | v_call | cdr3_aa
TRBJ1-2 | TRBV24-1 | CATSDQTASFYGYTF
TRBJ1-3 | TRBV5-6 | CASSQTTASSGNTIYF
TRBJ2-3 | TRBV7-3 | CASSLTRRGINPSTDTQYF
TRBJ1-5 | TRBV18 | CASSRDLSQPQHF
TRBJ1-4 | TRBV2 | CATLPGTRKEEKLFF
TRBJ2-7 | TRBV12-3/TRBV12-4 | CASSLAGQGQYEQYF
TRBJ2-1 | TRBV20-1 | CSASQGAIGNEQFF
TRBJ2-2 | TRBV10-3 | CAIRPRQAPNTGELFF
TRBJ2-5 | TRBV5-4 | CASSPGWETQYF
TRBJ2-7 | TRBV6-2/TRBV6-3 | CASTWTAGQQYF
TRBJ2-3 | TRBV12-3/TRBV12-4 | CASSRRGLAGEQAGDTQYF
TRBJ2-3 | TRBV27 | CASSLRAYTDTQYF
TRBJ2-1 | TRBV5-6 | CASSSGSRYNEQFF
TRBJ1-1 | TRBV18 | CASSLPGSNTEAFF
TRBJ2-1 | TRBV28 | CASTRTSGRNEQFF
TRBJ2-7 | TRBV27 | CASSLSTSGSYEQYF
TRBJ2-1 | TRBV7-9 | CASSLGLRLGYNEQFF
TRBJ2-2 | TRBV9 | CASSPHSGRASGELFF
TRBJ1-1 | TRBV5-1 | CASSSQTSMNTEAFF
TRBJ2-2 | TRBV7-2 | CASSRGQMNTGELFF
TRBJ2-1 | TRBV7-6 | CASSLFWGDNEQFF
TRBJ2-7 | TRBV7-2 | CASSLGRGQGYEQYF
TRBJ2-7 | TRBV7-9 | CASSYPGQGAYEQYF
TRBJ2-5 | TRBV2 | CASSRDRVETQYF
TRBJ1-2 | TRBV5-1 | CASSLVAGNGGNYGYTF
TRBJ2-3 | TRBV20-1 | CSDSGSTDTQYF
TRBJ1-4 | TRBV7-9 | CASSSGTGSTNEKLFF
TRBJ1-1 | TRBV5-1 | CASSPHRVGTEAFF
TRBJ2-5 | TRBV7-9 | CASSSGLAGQTQYF
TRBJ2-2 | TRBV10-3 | CAIRTGNTGDLFF
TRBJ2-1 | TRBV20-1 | CSARGTSGRATNEQFF
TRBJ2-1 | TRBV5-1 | CASSRGGDYNEQFF
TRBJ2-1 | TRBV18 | CASSRTSGASYNEQFF
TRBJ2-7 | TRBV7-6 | CASSSSPGLPTGEQYF
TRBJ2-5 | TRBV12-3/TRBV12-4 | CASTEGGSWETQYF
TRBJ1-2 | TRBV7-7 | CASSRDTSYGYTF
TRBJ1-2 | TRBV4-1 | CASSQVDYGYTF
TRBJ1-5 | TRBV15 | CATSRDGLHSNQPQHF
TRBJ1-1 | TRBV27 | CASREVILNTEAFF
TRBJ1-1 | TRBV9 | CASSVVGTMQEAFF
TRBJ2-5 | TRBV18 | CASSRITGAETQYF
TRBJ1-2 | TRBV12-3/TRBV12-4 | CASSLTGGLYGYTF
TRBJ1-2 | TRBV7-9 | CASSPILRVRDGYTF